The 9 T cell receptor beta chains below come from one sample, sequenced in a study of cytomegalovirus exposure and HLA in healthy donors. Primers included in the PCR were 60 Vbeta and 13 Jbeta primers. Sequencing used immunoSEQ multiplex PCR; TCRdb keeps in-frame clones, though not all of them. The sample contains 100,000 to 150,000 clones, over 70% of which appear only once. Sequencing used PBMCs. The receptor source for this set is a woman between 50 and 59 years old in good health and CMV-seronegative.

This clone was found a few times. This chain uses TRBV19 with TRBJ2-7; D may be TRBD1 (6 bases). The CDR3 extends over 16 amino acids. CDR1 and CDR2 from the germline V gene are LNHDA and SQIVND (reference sequence). Trimming removed 4 bases from V and 0 bases from J, with 16 bases in between. The CDR3 nucleotides read TGTGCCAGTAGTACCCAACGACAGGCCAACTCCTACGAGCAGTACTTC. As protein: CASSTQRQANSYEQYF.

The rearrangement links TRBV7-6 to TRBJ2-4; 7 positions agree with TRBD2. This CDR3 contains 17 residues. Trimming cost V 5 bases and J 7 bases; bases outside gene matches: 17. The germline CDR1 and CDR2 sequences are SGHVS and FNYEAQ. Written as DNA, the CDR3 is TGTGCCAGCAGCCCCGTGTTATTAGCGGGTGGGGCGAACATTCAGTACTTC. This codes for CASSPVLLAGGANIQYF. The whole variable domain, filled in from reference TRBV7-6 and TRBJ2-4, reads GAGVSQSPRYKVTKRGQDVALRCDPISGHVSLYWYRQALGQGPEFLTYFNYEAQQDKSGLPNDRFSAERPEGSISTLTIQRTEQRDSAMYRCASSPVLLAGGANIQYFGAGTRLSVL.

The chain couples TRBV5-4 to TRBJ1-4; TRBD1 agrees at 9 bases. Germline V gives CDR1 SGHNT, CDR2 YYREEE (reference sequence). The CDR3 runs to 16 residues. Trimming removed 1 base from V and 5 bases from J; junction bases left unmatched: 6. CDR3 sequence: CASSLNLGTGNEKLFF. CDR3 DNA: TGTGCCAGCAGCTTGAATTTAGGGACAGGGAATGAAAAACTGTTTTTT. The variable domain in full, with the rest retrieved from reference TRBV5-4 and TRBJ1-4, is ETGVTQSPTHLIKTRGQQVTLRCSSQSGHNTVSWYQQALGQGPQFIFQYYREEENGRGNFPPRFSGLQFPNYSSELNVNALELDDSALYLCASSLNLGTGNEKLFFGSGTQLSVL.

The chain links TRBV4-3 to TRBJ1-1; D is uncertain. This CDR3 spans 13 amino acids. Trimming cost V 6 bases and J 0 bases, with 8 bases left between them. Germline V gene sequence: CDR1 LGHNA, CDR2 YSLEER. Here the CDR3 DNA reads TGCGCCAGCAGTAGCTACATGAACACTGAAGCTTTCTTT. It codes for CASSSYMNTEAFF.

The chain is built from TRBV7-9 and TRBJ2-3; 12 positions match TRBD2. The CDR3 loop spans 14 amino acids. The germline V gene encodes CDR1 SEHNR and CDR2 FQNEAQ (reference sequence). V was pared by 4 bases and J by 7 bases, with 3 bases of the junction left unmatched. CDR3 sequence reads: CASSSGLAGYTQYF. The CDR3 DNA reads TGTGCCAGCAGCTCGGGACTAGCGGGCTATACGCAGTATTTT.

The gene calls are TRBV28 and TRBJ1-1, with D unresolved. The CDR3 spans 12 residues. CDR1 is MDHEN and CDR2 is SYDVKM in the germline V gene. V was clipped by 5 bases and J by 0 bases, with 4 bases between them. This CDR3 reads CASSIMNTEAFF. CDR3 DNA sequence: TGTGCCAGCAGTATTATGAACACTGAAGCTTTCTTT.

The chain recombines TRBV5-1 with TRBJ2-7; 9 nucleotides line up with TRBD2. This CDR3 comprises 16 residues. V gave up 0 bases and J gave up 6 bases; unmatched junction bases: 10. Germline V gene data show CDR1 as SGHRS and CDR2 as YFSETQ. DNA for the CDR3: TGCGCCAGCAGCTTGGGCTCAAGCGGGAGGACCTCCGAGCAGTACTTC. Translation: CASSLGSSGRTSEQYF.

This clone has a handful of counts. The chain couples TRBV6-5 to TRBJ1-2, with 11 bases fitting TRBD1. This CDR3 region has 16 residues. Germline CDR1 and CDR2: MNHEY and SVGAGI. V gave up 2 bases and J gave up 4 bases; unmatched junction bases: 6. CDR3 region: CASSYEGQGVVYGYTF. As DNA, the CDR3 is TGTGCCAGCAGTTACGAGGGACAGGGGGTTGTCTATGGCTACACCTTC.

V is TRBV28 and J is TRBJ1-4, with 8 bases that match TRBD1. This CDR3 contains 15 residues. After removal of 6 bases from V and 7 bases from J, the junction contained 10 bases not matched to a gene. Germline CDR1 is MDHEN and CDR2 is SYDVKM. The CDR3 DNA is TGTGCCAGCAGGCACGGACAGGGAGGTGGTGAAAAACTGTTTTTT. Its protein is CASRHGQGGGEKLFF.